This T cell receptor beta chain was recorded in a study of blood T cell repertoires in COVID-19. Study-wide background: Acute and convalescent COVID-19 samples came from the United States, Italy and Spain. The cDNA or gDNA used as material had been derived from T cells, B-cell-depleted T cells, or PBMCs.

As handled by the study authors: For nucleated cells, counts were estimated from reference gene primer amplification. TCRdb's table, derived via immunoSEQ multiplex PCR, lists solely in-frame clones and lacks some. D and trimming were read from the DNA, whereas the V and J calls and clone size are those reported in that table. The sample has 150,000 to 200,000 clones, 80% to 90% seen once; the top ten hold approximately 2.1%. Germline V gene sequence: CDR1 LGHNA, CDR2 YSLEER. J lost 2 bases, V lost 1 base, and 2 bases had no gene match. The CDR3 covers 15 residues. This receptor was obtained from a man between 18 and 29 years old who had recovered from COVID-19. The specimen sequenced was peripheral blood. The V gene is TRBV4-3, the J gene TRBJ2-7, with 10 bases matching TRBD2. In DNA, the CDR3 is TGCGCCAGCAGCCAAGGGACTAGCGGCCCCTACGAGCAGTACTTC. This gives the protein CASSQGTSGPYEQYF.